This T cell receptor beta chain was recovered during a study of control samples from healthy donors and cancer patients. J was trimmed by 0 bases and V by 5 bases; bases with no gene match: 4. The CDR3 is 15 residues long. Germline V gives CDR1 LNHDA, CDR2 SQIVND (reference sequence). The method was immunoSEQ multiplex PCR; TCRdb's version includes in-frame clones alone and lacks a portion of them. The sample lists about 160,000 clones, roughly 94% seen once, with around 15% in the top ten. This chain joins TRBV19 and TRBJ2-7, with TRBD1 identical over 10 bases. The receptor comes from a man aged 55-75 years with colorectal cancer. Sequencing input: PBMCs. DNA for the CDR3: TGTGCCAGTAGTCCGAGGGACAGGGGCTCCTACGAGCAGTACTTC. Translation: CASSPRDRGSYEQYF. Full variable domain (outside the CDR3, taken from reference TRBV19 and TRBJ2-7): DGGITQSPKYLFRKEGQNVTLSCEQNLNHDAMYWYRQDPGQGLRLIYYSQIVNDFQKGDIAEGYSVSREKKESFPLTVTSAQKNPTAFYLCASSPRDRGSYEQYFGPGTRLTVT.